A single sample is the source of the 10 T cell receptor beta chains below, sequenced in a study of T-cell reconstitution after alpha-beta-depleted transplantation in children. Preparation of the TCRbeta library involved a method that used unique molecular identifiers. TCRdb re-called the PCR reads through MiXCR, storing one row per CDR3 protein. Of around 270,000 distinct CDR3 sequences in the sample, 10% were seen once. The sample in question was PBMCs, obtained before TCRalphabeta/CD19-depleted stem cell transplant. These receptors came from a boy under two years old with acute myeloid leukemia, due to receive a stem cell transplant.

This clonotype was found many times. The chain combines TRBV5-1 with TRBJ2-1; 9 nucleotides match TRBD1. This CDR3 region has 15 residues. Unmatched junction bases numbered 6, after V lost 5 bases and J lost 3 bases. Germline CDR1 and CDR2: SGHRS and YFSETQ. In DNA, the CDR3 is TGCGCCAGCAGGCCCGGGACAGGGTACTACAATGAGCAGTTCTTC. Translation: CASRPGTGYYNEQFF. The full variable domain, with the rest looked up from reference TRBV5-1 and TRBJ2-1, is KAGVTQTPRYLIKTRGQQVTLSCSPISGHRSVSWYQQTPGQGLQFLFEYFSETQRNKGNFPGRFSGRQFSNSRSEMNVSTLELGDSALYLCASRPGTGYYNEQFFGPGTRLTVL.

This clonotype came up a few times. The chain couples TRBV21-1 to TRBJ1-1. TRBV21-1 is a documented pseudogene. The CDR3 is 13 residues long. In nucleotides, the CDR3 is TGTGCCAGCAGCAAAGCTTGGACGCCTGAGGCTTTCTTT. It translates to CASSKAWTPEAFF.

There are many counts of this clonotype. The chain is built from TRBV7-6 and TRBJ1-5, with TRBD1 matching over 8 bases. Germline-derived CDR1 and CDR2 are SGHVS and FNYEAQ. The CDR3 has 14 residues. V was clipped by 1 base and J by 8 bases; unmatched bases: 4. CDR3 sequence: CASSLGAGGKPQHF. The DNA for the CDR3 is TGTGCCAGCAGCTTAGGAGCAGGGGGCAAGCCCCAGCATTTT.

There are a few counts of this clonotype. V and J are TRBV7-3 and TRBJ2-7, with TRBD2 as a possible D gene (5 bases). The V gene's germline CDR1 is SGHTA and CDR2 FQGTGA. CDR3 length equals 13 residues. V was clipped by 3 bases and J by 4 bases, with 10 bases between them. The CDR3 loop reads CASSFGGGYEQYF. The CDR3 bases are TGTGCCAGCAGCTTCGGCGGCGGGTACGAGCAGTACTTC.

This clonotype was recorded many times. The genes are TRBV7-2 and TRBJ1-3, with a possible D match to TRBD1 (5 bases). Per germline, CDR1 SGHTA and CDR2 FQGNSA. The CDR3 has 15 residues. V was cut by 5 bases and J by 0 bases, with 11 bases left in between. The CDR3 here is CASSQTGSSGNTIYF. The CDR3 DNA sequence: TGTGCCAGCAGCCAAACAGGTTCCTCTGGAAACACCATATATTTT.

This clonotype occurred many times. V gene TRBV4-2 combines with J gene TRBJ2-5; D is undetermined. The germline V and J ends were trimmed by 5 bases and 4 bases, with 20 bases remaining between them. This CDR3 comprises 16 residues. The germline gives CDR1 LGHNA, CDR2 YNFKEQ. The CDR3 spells CASSLVLEDLGETQYF. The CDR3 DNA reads TGTGCCAGCAGCTTGGTCTTAGAGGACCTAGGAGAGACCCAGTACTTC.

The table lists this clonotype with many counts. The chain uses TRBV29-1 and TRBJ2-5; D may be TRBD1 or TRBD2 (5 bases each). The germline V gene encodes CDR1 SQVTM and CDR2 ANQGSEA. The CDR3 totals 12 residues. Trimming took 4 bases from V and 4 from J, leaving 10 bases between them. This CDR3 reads CSVVPGTETQYF. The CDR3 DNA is TGCAGCGTTGTCCCAGGGACAGAGACCCAGTACTTC.

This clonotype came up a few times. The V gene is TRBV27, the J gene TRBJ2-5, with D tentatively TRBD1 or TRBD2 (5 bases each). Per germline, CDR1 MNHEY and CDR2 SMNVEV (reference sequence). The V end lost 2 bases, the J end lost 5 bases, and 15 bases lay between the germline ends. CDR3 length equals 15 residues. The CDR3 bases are TGTGCCAGCAGTTTAACAGGCGCAGCGGCGGAGACCCAGTACTTC. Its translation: CASSLTGAAAETQYF.

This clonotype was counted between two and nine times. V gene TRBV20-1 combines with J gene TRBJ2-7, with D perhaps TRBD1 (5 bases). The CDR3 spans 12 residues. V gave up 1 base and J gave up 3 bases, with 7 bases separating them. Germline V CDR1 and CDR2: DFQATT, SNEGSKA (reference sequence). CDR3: CSARAGFYEQYF. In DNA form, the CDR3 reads TGCAGTGCTAGAGCAGGGTTCTACGAGCAGTACTTC.

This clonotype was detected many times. The CDR3 sequence is CASGLGTSYNEQFF. The DNA for the CDR3 is TGTGCTAGTGGTTTGGGGACTAGCTACAATGAGCAGTTCTTC. The chain joins TRBV12-5 to TRBJ2-1, with 7 bases fitting TRBD2. Losses at the gene ends were 1 base for V and 3 bases for J; bases not matched to a gene: 0. The CDR3 is 14 residues long. Germline V lookup: CDR1 LGHNT, CDR2 FRNRAP.